This passage covers 16 T cell receptor beta chains from one sample sequenced in a study of blood T cell repertoires in COVID-19 (dated by TCRdb to the early 2020s). The library relied on the immunoSEQ multiplex PCR assay. Drawn from immuneACCESS, this table holds only the in-frame rearrangements with V and J called that TCRdb kept. Clones are partly lost; checked studies trace under half to an unresolved V gene and leave the rest unexplained. Present in this sample are about 380,000 clones, approximately 87% of which were seen just once. 1.3% of the sample goes to the ten largest clones. The specimen sequenced was PBMCs or T cells enriched from blood (not recorded which). These receptors were obtained from a man in his thirties or forties who had recovered from COVID-19.

This clone was observed a few times. The V and J genes are TRBV30 and TRBJ2-5; D ambiguous. The CDR3 totals 11 residues. V was pared by 5 bases and J by 5 bases, with 9 bases between. Looked up from germline, CDR1 is GTSNPN and CDR2 is SVGIG (reference sequence). In DNA form, the CDR3 reads TGTGCCTGGTTGGGCGCGGAGACCCAGTACTTC. Translating gives CAWLGAETQYF.

The chain combines TRBV6-5 with TRBJ1-3; possibly TRBD1 for D (5 bases). Germline loops: CDR1 MNHEY, CDR2 SVGAGI. This CDR3 has 14 residues. V lost 6 bases and J lost 4, with 13 bases in between. CDR3 region: CASRRGTTGNTIYF. The CDR3 nucleotides read TGTGCCAGCAGGCGGGGCACTACGGGAAACACCATATATTTT.

J is TRBJ1-4 and V is TRBV5-1; 9 bases match TRBD1. The CDR3 sequence is 16 residues long. Germline CDR1 is SGHRS and CDR2 is YFSETQ. The V segment lost 4 bases and the J segment 4 bases; nucleotides outside the gene matches: 8. CDR3 in amino acids: CASSIGQGFFNEKLFF. The DNA for the CDR3 is TGCGCCAGCAGCATCGGACAGGGGTTCTTTAATGAAAAACTGTTTTTT.

This chain links TRBV5-4 with TRBJ2-7; D unresolved. The ends were cut back, 0 bases at V and 7 bases at J, with 17 bases in the middle. The CDR3 loop spans 15 amino acids. Germline values: CDR1 SGHNT, CDR2 YYREEE (reference sequence). CDR3 region: CASSLDSEIRREQYF. CDR3 DNA sequence: TGTGCCAGCAGCTTGGATTCAGAGATAAGGAGAGAGCAGTACTTC.

This clone was recorded once. The chain combines TRBV7-3 with TRBJ1-1; D not resolved. V was cut by 5 bases and J by 6 bases, with 10 bases left in between. The germline gives CDR1 SGHTA, CDR2 FQGTGA. The CDR3 loop spans 12 amino acids. CDR3 sequence: CASSPGGPEAFF. For the CDR3, the DNA is TGTGCCAGCAGCCCTGGAGGGCCTGAAGCTTTCTTT.

V and J are TRBV27 and TRBJ1-6; TRBD1 agrees at 9 bases. CDR1 is MNHEY and CDR2 is SMNVEV in the germline V gene (reference sequence). V was pared by 6 bases and J by 9 bases, with 9 bases of the junction left unmatched. The CDR3 sequence is 15 residues long. The DNA of the CDR3 is TGTGCCAGCAGACGACAGGGGGGCGAAAGTTCACCCCTCCACTTT. Residues: CASRRQGGESSPLHF.

V gene TRBV11-1 combines with J gene TRBJ1-1, with a weak D call TRBD1 (5 bases). Trimming cost V 3 bases and J 4 bases, with 9 bases left between them. The CDR3 is 13 residues long. Germline V gene sequence: CDR1 SGHAT, CDR2 FQDESV (reference sequence). In DNA, the CDR3 is TGTGCCAGCAGCTTCGCGGGGACCACTGAAGCTTTCTTT. This translates into CASSFAGTTEAFF.

The chain employs TRBV29-1 and TRBJ1-6; TRBD1 might be the D (6 bases). There are 13 residues in the CDR3. V was clipped by 5 bases and J by 10 bases, with 15 bases between them. CDR1 SQVTM and CDR2 ANQGSEA come from the germline V gene. This chain's CDR3 is CSVQQGIGSPLHF. The CDR3, as DNA: TGCAGCGTTCAACAGGGCATCGGGTCACCCCTCCACTTT.

The gene calls are TRBV19 and TRBJ1-1; D is ambiguous. The germline V and J ends were trimmed by 3 bases and 4 bases, with 9 bases remaining between them. Germline V gives CDR1 LNHDA, CDR2 SQIVND (reference sequence). This CDR3 has 13 amino acids. Here the CDR3 reads CASSINVGTEAFF. The CDR3 coding sequence is TGTGCCAGTAGTATTAATGTCGGCACTGAAGCTTTCTTT.

V and J are TRBV6-5 and TRBJ2-7; TRBD1 matches at 10 bases. The junction had 7 bases not matched to a gene; V was cut back by 10 bases and J by 4 bases. CDR3 size: 13 residues. The V gene's germline CDR1 is MNHEY and CDR2 SVGAGI. CDR3 residues: CATEGTGEYEQYF. In nucleotides, the CDR3 is TGTGCCACAGAGGGGACAGGGGAATACGAGCAGTACTTC.

The chain has TRBV28 and TRBJ1-1; D unresolved. Germline V gene lookup returns CDR1 MDHEN and CDR2 SYDVKM. The CDR3 sequence is 16 residues long. The V end was cut by 10 bases, the J end by 3 bases, with 24 bases between. CDR3 sequence: CATREGIASLHTEAFF. As DNA, the CDR3 is TGTGCCACGCGGGAGGGAATAGCCTCCCTGCACACTGAAGCTTTCTTT.

The chain joins TRBV7-9 to TRBJ1-3; D is perhaps TRBD1 (5 bases). The CDR3 length is 14 residues. The ends were cut back, 2 bases at V and 7 bases at J, with 12 bases in the middle. Germline CDR1 is SEHNR and CDR2 is FQNEAQ (reference sequence). CDR3: CASSLTDRHNTIYF. The CDR3 nucleotides read TGTGCCAGCAGCTTAACTGACAGACATAACACCATATATTTT.

V usage is TRBV2 and J usage is TRBJ1-1; tentative D call: TRBD1 (5 bases). Germline CDR1 and CDR2: SNHLY and FYNNEI. V dropped 10 bases and J dropped 4 bases, with 19 bases sitting between them. The CDR3 sequence is 14 residues long. The CDR3 protein is CATIPEGSSTEAFF. The CDR3 DNA is TGTGCCACCATCCCGGAGGGGTCGAGCACTGAAGCTTTCTTT.

The gene calls are TRBV6-5 and TRBJ2-7; D remains unclear. The ends were cut back, 0 bases at V and 1 base at J, with 7 bases in the middle. This CDR3 has 14 amino acids. Germline V gene data show CDR1 as MNHEY and CDR2 as SVGAGI. CDR3 protein: CASSYSAGSYEQYF. The CDR3 bases are TGTGCCAGCAGTTACTCGGCAGGTTCCTACGAGCAGTACTTC.

A word on this clone: The junction and the germline gene differ at one end; a read error may be behind it. The rearrangement links TRBV7-9 to TRBJ2-7; 9 bases are a match to TRBD1. The CDR3 has 14 amino acids. In germline, CDR1 is SEHNR, CDR2 FQNEAQ (reference sequence). The CDR3, as DNA: TGTGCCAGCACAAATGACAGGGGGGCCTACGGGCAGTACTTC. Residues: CASTNDRGAYGQYF.

The chain links TRBV30 to TRBJ1-1; possible D gene TRBD1, 5 bases. The CDR3 runs 13 residues. The germline V gene has CDR1 GTSNPN and CDR2 SVGIG (reference sequence). The germline V and J ends were trimmed by 2 bases and 4 bases, with 11 bases remaining between them. CDR3 protein: CAWSMGGSTEAFF. The CDR3 DNA is TGTGCCTGGAGTATGGGGGGTAGCACTGAAGCTTTCTTT.